Each of the 20 T cell receptor beta chains below was sequenced from the same sample in a study of control samples from healthy donors and cancer patients. Only in-frame clones appear in the TCRdb table, and some are missing; sequencing was by immunoSEQ multiplex PCR. This repertoire shows over 150,000 clones, around 94% found once; its top ten account for roughly 15%. Sequenced input: PBMCs. All receptors derive from a man between 60 and 75 years old with colorectal cancer.

The genes are TRBV24-1 and TRBJ2-5, with 8 bases aligning to TRBD1. Germline assignment: CDR1 KGHDR and CDR2 SFDVKD. The CDR3 length is 15 residues. V was pared by 4 bases and J by 5 bases, with 8 bases of the junction left unmatched. CDR3 region: CATSDHGQGKETQYF. The CDR3 DNA sequence: TGTGCCACCAGTGACCACGGACAGGGTAAGGAGACCCAGTACTTC.

The J gene is TRBJ2-2, the V gene TRBV10-1, with unresolved D. The germline V gene has CDR1 WNHNN and CDR2 SYGVQD (reference sequence). V gave up 0 bases and J gave up 3 bases, with 11 bases separating them. The CDR3 consists of 16 residues. The CDR3 sequence: CASSESRPTDTGELFF. CDR3 in DNA: TGCGCCAGCAGTGAGTCAAGACCTACCGACACCGGGGAGCTGTTTTTT.

The chain carries TRBV9 and TRBJ1-2; possible D gene TRBD1, 5 bases. The germline V gene encodes CDR1 SGDLS and CDR2 YYNGEE. This CDR3 spans 16 amino acids. Trimming pared 0 bases from V and 7 bases from J, leaving 19 bases between. CDR3 coding DNA: TGTGCCAGCAGCGTAGCCCCGACAGCCACTAAGAGTGGCTACACCTTC. This sequence encodes CASSVAPTATKSGYTF.

V gene TRBV7-2 combines with J gene TRBJ1-6; maybe TRBD1 (5 bases). The CDR3 is made up of 15 amino acids. CDR1 and CDR2 from the germline V gene are SGHTA and FQGNSA. Trimming removed 1 base at V and 7 bases at J, with 11 bases between. This CDR3 is CASSLGAAGNSPLHF. The CDR3 nucleotides are TGTGCCAGCAGCTTAGGTGCGGCAGGGAATTCACCCCTCCACTTT.

The CDR3 sequence: CAISGQSGDTEAFF. CDR3 nucleotide sequence: TGTGCCATCAGTGGGCAATCGGGGGACACTGAAGCTTTCTTT. The rearrangement links TRBV10-3 to TRBJ1-1; D is possibly TRBD1 (5 bases). Germline V gene data show CDR1 as ENHRY and CDR2 as SYGVKD. CDR3 length equals 14 residues. Trimming pared 4 bases from V and 3 bases from J, leaving 12 bases between.

This clone was recorded only once. This chain links TRBV19 with TRBJ1-5; maybe TRBD1 (6 bases). The germline gives CDR1 LNHDA, CDR2 SQIVND (reference sequence). Trimming cost V 3 bases and J 2 bases, with 8 bases left between them. The CDR3 covers 14 residues. The CDR3 DNA reads TGTGCCAGTAGTATCCCAGGGGGCAATCAGCCCCAGCATTTT. Translated, it gives CASSIPGGNQPQHF.

The rearrangement joins TRBV24-1 to TRBJ2-2, with 13 positions matching TRBD2. Unmatched junction bases numbered 7, after V lost 2 bases and J lost 2 bases. CDR3 length: 19 residues. Germline CDR1 KGHDR, CDR2 SFDVKD. Here the CDR3 reads CATSDSGTSGVFNTGELFF. The CDR3 region has the DNA TGTGCCACCAGTGATTCTGGGACTAGCGGGGTTTTTAACACCGGGGAGCTGTTTTTT.

The chain joins TRBV30 to TRBJ2-7; D perhaps matches TRBD1 (5 bases). CDR1 is GTSNPN and CDR2 is SVGIG in the germline V gene (reference sequence). The germline V and J ends were trimmed by 2 bases and 5 bases, with 10 bases remaining between them. The CDR3 has 12 amino acids. Here the CDR3 DNA reads TGTGCCTGGAGTCCCCAGGGTAACGAGCAGTACTTC. It translates to CAWSPQGNEQYF.

V is TRBV28 and J is TRBJ1-5, with D unresolved. The germline V gene has CDR1 MDHEN and CDR2 SYDVKM. There are 13 residues in the CDR3. The V end lost 10 bases, the J end lost 0 bases, and 10 bases lay between the germline ends. CDR3 sequence reads: CATERDSNQPQHF. The CDR3 region has the DNA TGTGCCACAGAGCGAGATAGCAATCAGCCCCAGCATTTT.

This clone showed up just once. V usage is TRBV4-2 and J usage is TRBJ1-1; 11 bases map to TRBD1. Germline CDR1 LGHNA, CDR2 YNFKEQ. This CDR3 spans 15 amino acids. J was trimmed by 10 bases and V by 2 bases; bases with no gene match: 9. The CDR3 DNA sequence: TGTGCCAGCAGCCAACAGCTGGGACAGGGGGTTAGAGCTTTCTTT. Translation: CASSQQLGQGVRAFF.

The chain carries TRBV7-2 and TRBJ2-7; D gene ambiguous. The CDR3 totals 11 residues. The V gene lost 2 bases and the J gene lost 8 bases, with 7 bases spanning the gap. Germline CDR1 is SGHTA and CDR2 is FQGNSA. In DNA form, the CDR3 reads TGTGCCAGCAGCTTAAGAGGACAGCAGTACTTC. This gives the protein CASSLRGQQYF.

The chain carries TRBV6-6 and TRBJ2-1; D assignment may be TRBD1 or TRBD2 (5 bases each). This CDR3 contains 16 residues. The germline V gene has CDR1 MNHNY and CDR2 SVGAGI (reference sequence). The V gene lost 1 base and the J gene lost 2 bases, with 12 bases spanning the gap. The CDR3 DNA is TGTGCCAGCAGTTACTACCCGGGGCGCCCCTACAATGAGCAGTTCTTC. This codes for CASSYYPGRPYNEQFF.

The V gene is TRBV7-2, the J gene TRBJ1-6; D gene unclear. V lost 6 bases and J lost 0, with 9 bases in between. Per the germline V gene, CDR1 is SGHTA and CDR2 is FQGNSA. This CDR3 is 15 amino acids long. CDR3 sequence reads: CASRPGSSYNSPLHF. CDR3 DNA: TGTGCCAGCAGGCCGGGGAGCTCCTATAATTCACCCCTCCACTTT.

This chain connects TRBV2 to TRBJ2-7; D gene uncertain. Germline V gene sequence: CDR1 SNHLY, CDR2 FYNNEI. The length of the CDR3 is 14 residues. V lost 4 bases and J 5 bases, leaving 15 bases between the germline ends. CDR3 loop: CASSGFISYDEQYF. CDR3 sequence (DNA): TGTGCCAGCAGTGGGTTCATCTCTTACGACGAGCAGTACTTC.

J is TRBJ2-3 and V is TRBV7-9; tentative D call: TRBD1 (6 bases). The CDR3 has 16 residues. The V gene lost 6 bases and the J gene lost 0 bases, with 16 bases spanning the gap. The V gene's germline CDR1 is SEHNR and CDR2 FQNEAQ (reference sequence). Here the CDR3 DNA reads TGTGCCAGCAGACAGGGCTACTCTTCTAGCACAGATACGCAGTATTTT. Translation: CASRQGYSSSTDTQYF.

This clone was seen a few times. V usage is TRBV7-9 and J usage is TRBJ1-2; D is unclear. V shed 4 bases and J shed 8 bases, with 14 bases lying between them. The CDR3 length is 13 residues. Germline V gives CDR1 SEHNR, CDR2 FQNEAQ (reference sequence). CDR3 coding DNA: TGTGCCAGCAGCTACCCGGACGCCTACGGCTACACCTTC. Its protein is CASSYPDAYGYTF.

In its sample, this clone was seen once. The genes are TRBV7-2 and TRBJ1-2, with a tentative D call TRBD1 (6 bases). The CDR3 extends over 15 amino acids. The germline gives CDR1 SGHTA, CDR2 FQGNSA. Trimming cost V 3 bases and J 3 bases, with 14 bases left between them. CDR3 nucleotides: TGTGCCAGCAGCTTCCGGGGGGGGGCAGACTATGGCTACACCTTC. It translates to CASSFRGGADYGYTF.

The chain is built from TRBV7-2 and TRBJ1-5; D may be TRBD1 (5 bases). Germline values: CDR1 SGHTA, CDR2 FQGNSA. The V end lost 3 bases, the J end lost 3 bases, and 9 bases lay between the germline ends. This CDR3 spans 14 amino acids. The CDR3 DNA is TGTGCCAGCAGCTTTGGAGGGGACAATCAGCCCCAGCATTTT. Translated: CASSFGGDNQPQHF.

CDR3 sequence reads: CASSQDLRAGSYEQYF. In nucleotides, the CDR3 is TGTGCCAGCTCCCAGGACCTGAGGGCAGGGTCCTACGAGCAGTACTTC. The chain employs TRBV18 and TRBJ2-7; D possibly matches TRBD1 or TRBD2 (5 bases each). The CDR3 is made up of 16 amino acids. Germline CDR1 reads KGHSH; CDR2 reads LQKENI. Trimming cost V 6 bases and J 1 base, with 19 bases left between them.

The chain employs TRBV10-1 and TRBJ2-3; D gene unclear. The germline CDR1 and CDR2 sequences are WNHNN and SYGVQD (reference sequence). V was clipped by 0 bases and J by 2 bases, with 12 bases between them. The CDR3 sequence is 16 residues long. The CDR3 spells CASSESFIDPTDTQYF. The CDR3 coding sequence is TGCGCCAGCAGTGAGTCGTTCATAGATCCCACAGATACGCAGTATTTT.